A single sample is the source of the 9 T cell receptor beta chains below, sequenced in a study of response to subunit inactivated influenza vaccine. TCRdb re-derived calls from the RT-PCR reads in MiXCR, one entry per CDR3 protein. The table records approximately 200,000 distinct CDR3 sequences, around an eighth of them present only once. The material sequenced was CD8+ T cells sorted from PBMCs, taken about 5 days after vaccination. The source is a man aged 45-65 years who received an inactivated influenza vaccine.

The chain recombines TRBV30 with TRBJ2-7; D remains ambiguous. Germline V gives CDR1 GTSNPN, CDR2 SVGIG (reference sequence). There are 11 residues in the CDR3. Trimming stripped 4 bases from V and 3 bases from J, with 7 bases between. The CDR3 DNA reads as TGTGCCTGGATTTTAGGCTACGAGCAGTACTTC. Protein: CAWILGYEQYF.

There are a few counts of this clonotype. The chain links TRBV29-1 to TRBJ2-1, with 9 bases identical to TRBD1. CDR3 size: 16 residues. Germline-derived CDR1 and CDR2 are SQVTM and ANQGSEA. With 5 bases clipped from V and 6 bases from J, the junction kept 14 bases outside the gene matches. The CDR3 region has the DNA TGCAGCGTTTGGGGCCAACTTCGACAGGGGGTCAATGAGCAGTTCTTC. The encoded protein is CSVWGQLRQGVNEQFF.

The gene calls are TRBV10-2 and TRBJ2-1; the D call may be TRBD1 or TRBD2 (6 bases each). This CDR3 has 14 amino acids. Between the trimmed V and J ends, which lost 4 bases and 5 bases, there was a span of 12 bases. Per germline, CDR1 WSHSY and CDR2 SAAADI. The chain's CDR3 is CASSGGAPNNEQFF. The DNA of the CDR3 is TGCGCCAGCAGTGGGGGGGCTCCTAACAATGAGCAGTTCTTC.

The rearrangement links TRBV5-6 to TRBJ2-1; 10 bases are shared with TRBD2. The ends lost 2 bases at V and 2 bases at J; junction bases unmatched: 4. The length of the CDR3 is 16 residues. Germline CDR1 is SGHDT and CDR2 is YYEEEE. The CDR3: CASSFLTSGAYNEQFF. The CDR3 DNA reads as TGTGCCAGCAGCTTCCTAACTAGCGGGGCCTACAATGAGCAGTTCTTC.

The genes are TRBV6-1 and TRBJ2-7; D remains ambiguous. The ends were cut back, 7 bases at V and 4 bases at J, with 20 bases in the middle. This CDR3 comprises 15 residues. Germline lookup yields CDR1 MNHNS and CDR2 SASEGT. For the CDR3, the DNA is TGTGCCAGCACACCGGGCCCAAGGGTGGGTTACGAGCAGTACTTC. Translated, it gives CASTPGPRVGYEQYF.

The chain is built from TRBV20-1 and TRBJ2-1; D is undetermined. The CDR3 covers 12 residues. Germline V CDR1 and CDR2: DFQATT, SNEGSKA (reference sequence). The V and J ends lost 1 base and 9 bases respectively, with 10 bases between them. The CDR3 here is CSARGQSSEQFF. DNA of the CDR3: TGCAGTGCTAGAGGCCAGAGCTCTGAGCAGTTCTTC.

Ten or more counts support this clonotype. J is TRBJ2-2 and V is TRBV5-1; 10 bases match TRBD1. The CDR3 sequence is 15 residues long. Per the germline V gene, CDR1 is SGHRS and CDR2 is YFSETQ. J was trimmed by 5 bases and V by 4 bases; bases with no gene match: 5. The CDR3 DNA follows: TGCGCCAGCAGCCCGTGGGACAGGGGAACCGGGGAGCTGTTTTTT. Translated: CASSPWDRGTGELFF.

The sample holds a few counts of this clonotype. The J gene is TRBJ2-7, the V gene TRBV6-5; perhaps TRBD1 as D (6 bases). CDR3 length: 14 residues. Germline V gene sequence: CDR1 MNHEY, CDR2 SVGAGI. The germline V and J ends were trimmed by 2 bases and 5 bases, with 13 bases remaining between them. The CDR3 loop is CASSYGTFLDEQYF. Here the CDR3 DNA reads TGTGCCAGCAGTTACGGGACATTCCTCGACGAGCAGTACTTC.

This clonotype has more than one count but fewer than ten. This rearrangement joins TRBV5-1 to TRBJ2-7; D is possibly TRBD1 or TRBD2 (5 bases each). CDR1 and CDR2 (germline): SGHRS, YFSETQ. This CDR3 is 15 amino acids long. The V gene lost 7 bases and the J gene lost 0 bases, with 17 bases spanning the gap. CDR3 protein: CASQARDASSYEQYF. CDR3 nucleotide sequence: TGCGCCAGCCAAGCCCGGGACGCCAGCTCCTACGAGCAGTACTTC.